A single sample is the source of the 15 T cell receptor beta chains below, sequenced in a study of cytomegalovirus exposure and HLA in healthy donors (dated by TCRdb to about 2017). The library was produced with the immunoSEQ multiplex PCR assay. For the multiplex PCR, a mixture combining 60 forward primers for TCR Vbeta segments and 13 reverse primers for TCR Jbeta segments was used. Imported from immuneACCESS, the table was reduced by TCRdb to in-frame sequences with V and J called. These copies leave out some clones; in studies compared against another copy, an unresolved V gene accounts for under half, and the cause of the remainder is not known. In all, the sample holds 90,000 or so clones, and around 73% of those were seen once. The leading ten clones occupy about 3% of the sample. The sequenced sample consisted of PBMCs. The receptor set was obtained from a woman aged 40 to 50 in good health and CMV-seronegative.

The chain carries TRBV28 and TRBJ2-4, with TRBD2 matching 7 bases. The CDR3 contains 19 residues. After removal of 3 bases from V and 1 base from J, the junction contained 15 bases not matched to a gene. CDR1 MDHEN and CDR2 SYDVKM come from the germline V gene. The CDR3 here is CASSFRVIGRTLAKNIQYF. The CDR3 nucleotides read TGTGCCAGCAGTTTTAGGGTGATCGGGAGGACCTTGGCCAAAAACATTCAGTACTTC.

This chain links TRBV5-1 with TRBJ1-1; 8 bases are a match to TRBD1. Germline V gene lookup returns CDR1 SGHRS and CDR2 YFSETQ. The CDR3 runs 14 residues. Trimming took 4 bases from V and 4 from J; bases not matched to a gene: 6. The CDR3 DNA reads TGCGCCAGCAGCCTATGGACAGGGAGCACTGAAGCTTTCTTT. Amino acid sequence: CASSLWTGSTEAFF. The full variable domain, completed using reference TRBV5-1 and TRBJ1-1, is KAGVTQTPRYLIKTRGQQVTLSCSPISGHRSVSWYQQTPGQGLQFLFEYFSETQRNKGNFPGRFSGRQFSNSRSEMNVSTLELGDSALYLCASSLWTGSTEAFFGQGTRLTVV.

The V and J genes are TRBV4-1 and TRBJ1-1; D gene unclear. V lost 0 bases and J lost 3, with 8 bases in between. The germline CDR1 and CDR2 sequences are MGHRA and YSYEKL. The CDR3 is made up of 14 amino acids. DNA for the CDR3: TGCGCCAGCAGCCAAGAGACTTTGGACACTGAAGCTTTCTTT. Translated, it gives CASSQETLDTEAFF.

Only one count was recorded for this clone. The J gene is TRBJ2-2, the V gene TRBV28; maybe TRBD2 (5 bases). The germline CDR1 and CDR2 sequences are MDHEN and SYDVKM. The CDR3 is 14 residues long. Trimming stripped 6 bases from V and 4 bases from J, with 12 bases between. The CDR3 nucleotides are TGTGCCAGCAGCAACTTAGGACTCACCGGGGAGCTGTTTTTT. It is translated as CASSNLGLTGELFF.

The V gene is TRBV11-1, the J gene TRBJ2-2; 7 nucleotides align to TRBD2. This CDR3 comprises 16 residues. With 5 bases clipped from V and 4 bases from J, the junction kept 10 bases outside the gene matches. Germline loops: CDR1 SGHAT, CDR2 FQDESV (reference sequence). The CDR3, as DNA: TGTGCCAGCAGCCCCCGGGGGAGGGCCCTCACCGGGGAGCTGTTTTTT. Its protein is CASSPRGRALTGELFF.

This chain connects TRBV28 to TRBJ2-1; 9 nucleotides line up with TRBD1. CDR1 is MDHEN and CDR2 is SYDVKM in the germline V gene. The CDR3 length is 15 residues. V was clipped by 6 bases and J by 7 bases; unmatched bases: 10. CDR3 amino acids: CASSLPGQGTNEQFF. Here the CDR3 DNA reads TGTGCCAGCAGCCTACCGGGACAGGGTACGAATGAGCAGTTCTTC.

The V call is TRBV19, the J call TRBJ1-5, with D maybe TRBD1 (6 bases). CDR1 is LNHDA, CDR2 SQIVND, per germline (reference sequence). The V and J ends lost 8 bases and 0 bases respectively, with 11 bases between them. The CDR3 sequence is 14 residues long. The CDR3: CASERGGSNQPQHF. CDR3 nucleotides: TGTGCCAGTGAGAGAGGGGGTAGCAATCAGCCCCAGCATTTT.

V is TRBV5-6 and J is TRBJ1-4; 7 bases align to TRBD1. The trim removed 5 bases at V and 7 bases at J, leaving 8 bases unmatched. Germline CDR1 and CDR2: SGHDT and YYEEEE. This CDR3 spans 14 amino acids. The CDR3 sequence: CASSVKGAREKLFF. Written as DNA, the CDR3 is TGTGCCAGCAGTGTCAAGGGGGCGCGTGAAAAACTGTTTTTT. Drawing the rest from reference TRBV5-6 and TRBJ1-4, the complete variable domain is DAGVTQSPTHLIKTRGQQVTLRCSPKSGHDTVSWYQQALGQGPQFIFQYYEEEERQRGNFPDRFSGHQFPNYSSELNVNALLLGDSALYLCASSVKGAREKLFFGSGTQLSVL.

This rearrangement joins TRBV27 to TRBJ1-5; weak D call: TRBD1 (5 bases). The V end lost 3 bases, the J end lost 3 bases, and 12 bases lay between the germline ends. Germline CDR1 MNHEY, CDR2 SMNVEV (reference sequence). This CDR3 spans 15 amino acids. The CDR3 reads CASSFEAGFNQPQHF. CDR3 in DNA: TGTGCCAGCAGTTTTGAGGCAGGGTTCAATCAGCCCCAGCATTTT.

This chain connects TRBV7-8 to TRBJ2-3, with TRBD2 as a possible D gene (5 bases). CDR3 size: 12 residues. Trimming took 8 bases from V and 1 from J, leaving 7 bases between them. In germline, CDR1 is SGHVS, CDR2 FQNEAQ. CDR3 nucleotide sequence: TGTGCCAGCGCGAGGGGCACAGATACGCAGTATTTT. Amino acid sequence: CASARGTDTQYF.

In this sample, this clone turned up a few times. V gene TRBV6-4 combines with J gene TRBJ2-2, with TRBD1 as a possible D gene (5 bases). Per the germline V gene, CDR1 is MRHNA and CDR2 is SNTAGT. The CDR3 is made up of 13 amino acids. Trimming pared 6 bases from V and 4 bases from J, leaving 9 bases between. CDR3 sequence: CASSPDITGELFF. The CDR3 nucleotides read TGTGCCAGCAGCCCGGACATCACCGGGGAGCTGTTTTTT.

On this clone itself: This sample also contains other DNA sequences that code for the same CDR3. V is TRBV27 and J is TRBJ1-5, with D possibly TRBD1 on 6 matching bases. V was shortened by 4 bases and J by 4 bases, with 11 bases between the two germline ends. This CDR3 comprises 14 residues. CDR1 and CDR2 from the germline V gene are MNHEY and SMNVEV (reference sequence). The CDR3 sequence is CASSYRDGNQPQHF. In DNA form, the CDR3 reads TGTGCCAGCAGTTACAGGGACGGGAATCAGCCCCAGCATTTT.

The chain carries TRBV2 and TRBJ2-1; the D gene is possibly TRBD1 (6 bases). There are 13 residues in the CDR3. Germline V CDR1 and CDR2: SNHLY, FYNNEI. V was cut by 1 base and J by 15 bases, with 16 bases left in between. The CDR3 protein is CASSEGVGAGPFF. The DNA for the CDR3 is TGTGCCAGCAGTGAAGGAGTGGGGGCAGGGCCGTTCTTC. The entire variable domain, with the rest obtained from reference TRBV2 and TRBJ2-1, is as follows: EPEVTQTPSHQVTQMGQEVILRCVPISNHLYFYWYRQILGQKVEFLVSFYNNEISEKSEIFDDQFSVERPDGSNFTLKIRSTKLEDSAMYFCASSEGVGAGPFFGPGTRLTVL.

The chain employs TRBV5-4 and TRBJ2-2, with D maybe TRBD2 (5 bases). Germline CDR1 and CDR2: SGHNT and YYREEE (reference sequence). This CDR3 comprises 17 residues. Trimming removed 2 bases at V and 2 bases at J, with 16 bases between. In nucleotides, the CDR3 is TGTGCCAGCAGCTTCGATCCTATGGGGAGTAACACCGGGGAGCTGTTTTTT. It is translated as CASSFDPMGSNTGELFF.

V is TRBV7-8 and J is TRBJ1-1, with D possibly being TRBD1 (6 bases). CDR1 and CDR2 (germline): SGHVS, FQNEAQ. With 3 bases removed from V and 8 bases from J, the gap between germline ends came to 10 bases. The CDR3 totals 12 residues. CDR3 loop: CASSFTGWEAFF. DNA for the CDR3: TGTGCCAGCAGCTTTACAGGGTGGGAAGCTTTCTTT.